This T cell receptor beta chain is drawn from a study of cytomegalovirus exposure and HLA in healthy donors. Amplification used 60 Vbeta primers and 13 Jbeta primers. Profiled with immunoSEQ multiplex PCR; TCRdb holds only in-frame clones, not every one. The sample has about 160,000 clones; about 80% are singletons. In germline, CDR1 is SEHNR, CDR2 FQNEAQ (reference sequence). V shed 4 bases and J 7 bases; nucleotides not matched to a gene: 13. The CDR3 runs to 16 residues. Regarding the study as a whole: Compared with the roughly 700-donor mean, an Asian-associated ancestry cluster reportedly had fewer N-insertions, according to a later analysis.

Details on this clone: The antigen is unknown.

The sequenced sample consisted of PBMCs. The TCR comes from a man aged 25-45 years in good health and CMV-seronegative. The genes are TRBV7-9 and TRBJ1-2; 9 positions agree with TRBD1. This CDR3 reads CASSSPGTGRGGGYTF. The CDR3 coding sequence is TGTGCCAGCAGCTCCCCCGGGACAGGGAGAGGGGGTGGCTACACCTTC. Together with reference TRBV7-9 and TRBJ1-2, the CDR3 gives the full variable domain: DTGVSQNPRHKITKRGQNVTFRCDPISEHNRLYWYRQTLGQGPEFLTYFQNEAQLEKSRLLSDRFSAERPKGSFSTLEIQRTEQGDSAMYLCASSSPGTGRGGGYTFGSGTRLTVV.